This T cell receptor (beta chain) was sequenced for a study of preoperative IRX-2 immunotherapy in early breast cancer. After removal of 4 bases from V and 2 bases from J, the junction contained 6 bases not matched to a gene. The CDR3 length is 15 residues. Looked up from germline, CDR1 is WNHNN and CDR2 is SYGVQD (reference sequence). Using immunoSEQ multiplex PCR, the repertoire was profiled, and TCRdb retains in-frame clones only, with some absent. The sample carries around 38,000 clones, approximately 80% recorded once. Treatment described: preoperative locoregional IRX-2 cytokine immunotherapy. Samples came from a phase Ib trial of preoperative locoregional IRX-2 cytokine immunotherapy.

This TCR was sampled from a human donor with breast cancer. The sample consisted of tumor tissue, taken after IRX-2 immunotherapy. The genes are TRBV10-1 and TRBJ2-7; 9 bases agree with TRBD1. The CDR3 loop is CASSGRRQGAYEQYF. The DNA for the CDR3 is TGCGCCAGCAGTGGACGAAGACAGGGGGCCTACGAGCAGTACTTC.